This TCR beta chain is from a study of blood T cells in healthy people across ages. As for the study in general: Template switching captured about one barcoded beta molecule per two T cells. Study-level results: Roughly linear declines in TCR beta diversity per million T cells occurred with age.

This clonotype was detected a few times. Antigen unknown. A sample-barcoded 5' primer and a J-beta primer mix were used in a second PCR of about 7 to 12 cycles. No fewer than 3 million CDR3-containing paired-end reads came from each sample. TCRdb fed the 5' RACE reads into MiXCR, producing one record per CDR3 protein. Of fewer than 650,000 distinct CDR3 sequences listed, about 27% are singletons. V lost 5 bases to trimming and J lost 7 bases, with 12 bases between them. CDR3 length equals 14 residues. This same sample was also part of a study on T cells of mothers and their children. That source adds: Sequencing returned over 8 million TCR beta CDR3 reads per mother and about 3 million per child.

J is TRBJ1-6 and V is TRBV12-3 or TRBV12-4, with D possibly TRBD1 on 6 matching bases. The source is a boy between 2 and 10 years old in good health. Sequenced: blood. CDR3 in amino acids: CASSPDRPNSPLHF. The CDR3 region has the DNA TGTGCCAGCAGTCCCGACAGGCCAAATTCACCCCTCCACTTT.